Below, 4 T cell receptor beta chains from the same sample are listed, as sequenced in a study of blood T cell repertoires in COVID-19 (dated by TCRdb to the early 2020s). Library construction relied on the immunoSEQ multiplex PCR assay. Entries here come from immuneACCESS through TCRdb and include only in-frame sequences with V and J called. Some clones fail to appear in such tables; in the studies checked, an unresolved V gene covers under half of the shortfall, and the cause of the remainder is unknown. The sample table holds over 130,000 clones, of which about nine tenths were seen once. The ten largest clonotypes hold about 2.5% of the sample. The sequenced sample was peripheral blood. Every receptor here comes from a human donor with COVID-19, enrolled during active disease. The donor label of this sample is uncertain.

The CDR3 region has the DNA TGTGCCAGCAGCCCTAGGGGCGGGACGGCTAACTATGGCTACACCTTC. As protein: CASSPRGGTANYGYTF. This chain links TRBV7-3 with TRBJ1-2; D perhaps matches TRBD1 (5 bases). Between the trimmed V and J ends, which lost 5 bases and 0 bases, there was a span of 16 bases. The CDR3 has 16 residues. Per the germline V gene, CDR1 is SGHTA and CDR2 is FQGTGA.

J is TRBJ1-5 and V is TRBV11-3, with D unresolved. The V gene lost 4 bases and the J gene lost 0 bases, with 16 bases spanning the gap. The CDR3 loop spans 17 amino acids. Looked up from germline, CDR1 is SGHNT and CDR2 is YENEEA. The CDR3 here is CASSSRGPLCSNQPQHF. For the CDR3, the DNA is TGTGCCAGCAGCTCCCGCGGCCCACTGTGTAGCAATCAGCCCCAGCATTTT.

The rearrangement joins TRBV5-1 to TRBJ2-5, with TRBD1 matching over 7 bases. The germline gives CDR1 SGHRS, CDR2 YFSETQ. With V trimmed by 1 base and J by 3 bases, 3 bases remained unmatched. The CDR3 has 14 amino acids. DNA for the CDR3: TGCGCCAGCAGCTTGAGAGGGGGCGAAGAGACCCAGTACTTC. Its protein product is CASSLRGGEETQYF.

The V gene is TRBV11-2, the J gene TRBJ2-7; TRBD1 matches 8 bases. The CDR3 length is 14 residues. Per the germline V gene, CDR1 is SGHAT and CDR2 is FQNNGV. V dropped 0 bases and J dropped 4; count of bases not matched to a gene: 2. In DNA form, the CDR3 reads TGTGCCAGCAGCTTAGATGGACAGGGATACGAGCAGTACTTC. It translates to CASSLDGQGYEQYF.